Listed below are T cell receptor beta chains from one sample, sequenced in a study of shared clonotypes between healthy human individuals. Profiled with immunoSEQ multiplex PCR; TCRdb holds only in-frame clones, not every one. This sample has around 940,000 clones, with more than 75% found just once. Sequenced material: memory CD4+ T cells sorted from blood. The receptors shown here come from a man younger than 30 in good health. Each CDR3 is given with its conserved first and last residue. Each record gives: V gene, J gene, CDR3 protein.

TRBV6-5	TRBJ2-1	CASSTLAGGINEQFF
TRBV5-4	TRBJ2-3	CASSLGQMDTQYF
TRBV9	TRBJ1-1	CASSVDGVLNTEAFF
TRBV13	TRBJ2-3	CASSLSRWTSGSDTQYF
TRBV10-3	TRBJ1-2	CAIGSDREGYTF
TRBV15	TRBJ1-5	CATSKQLGDNQPQHF
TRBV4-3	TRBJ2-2	CASSQDGTGELFF
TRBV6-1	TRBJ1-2	CASSEVGTADYGYTF
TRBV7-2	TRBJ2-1	CASSPRRVPYNEQFF
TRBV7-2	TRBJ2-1	CASSPGLAGGPARYNEQFF
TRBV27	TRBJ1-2	CASSLSATGVYGYTF
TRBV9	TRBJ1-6	CASSVASSSYNSPLHF
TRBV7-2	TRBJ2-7	CASSDLIHYEQYF
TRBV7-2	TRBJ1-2	CASSPGTGGVYGYTF
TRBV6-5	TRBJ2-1	CASSFVGLAGINEQFF
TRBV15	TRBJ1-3	CATSRGDSGNTIYF
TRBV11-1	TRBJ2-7	CAKRTAAYSYEQYF
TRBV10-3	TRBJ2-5	CAISPRGETQYF
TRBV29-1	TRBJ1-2	CSVERGTYGYTF
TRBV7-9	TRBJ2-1	CASSPSGRNGNEQFF
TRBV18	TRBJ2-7	CASTPTSGAAYEQYF
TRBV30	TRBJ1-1	CAWKGDSMNTEAFF